This T cell receptor beta chain was sequenced for a study of early T cells in non-severe SARS-CoV-2 infection. At the level of the study: Whole-blood bulk RNA, unsorted, was sequenced, and chains were unpaired.

Many counts were recorded for this clonotype. The antigen is not known. Study outcomes and limitations: VDJdb matches were skewed toward anti-spike CD8 T cell responses.

Each cDNA molecule carried a unique molecular identifier. TCRdb used MiXCR to reprocess the 5' RACE reads, holding one entry per CDR3 protein. The top ten hold about 12% of the sample, which has more than 70,000 distinct CDR3 sequences, around 11% seen once. V lost 3 bases, J lost 8 bases, and 10 bases lay in between. Germline V lookup: CDR1 KGHSH, CDR2 LQKENI. The CDR3 sequence is 12 residues long. The chain carries TRBV18 and TRBJ1-1; D gene uncertain. The sequencing here drew on whole blood, taken at baseline. The receptor was derived from an adult who was a healthcare worker with PCR-confirmed SARS-CoV-2 infection or an uninfected control (not recorded which). The CDR3 nucleotides are TGTGCCAGCTCACCCGGCACCGTCGAAGCTTTCTTT. This gives the protein CASSPGTVEAFF.